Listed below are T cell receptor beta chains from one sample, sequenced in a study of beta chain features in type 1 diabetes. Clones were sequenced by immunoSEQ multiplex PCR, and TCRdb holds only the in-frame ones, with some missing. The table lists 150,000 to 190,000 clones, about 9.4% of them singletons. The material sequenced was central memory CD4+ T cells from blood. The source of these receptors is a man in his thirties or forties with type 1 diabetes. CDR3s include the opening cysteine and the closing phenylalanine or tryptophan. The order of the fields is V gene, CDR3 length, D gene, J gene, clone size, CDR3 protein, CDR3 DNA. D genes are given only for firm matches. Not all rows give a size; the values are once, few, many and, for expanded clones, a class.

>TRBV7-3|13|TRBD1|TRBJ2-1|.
CASSLGQDNEQFF
TGTGCCAGCAGCTTGGGACAGGACAATGAGCAGTTCTTC
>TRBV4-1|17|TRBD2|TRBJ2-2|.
CASSQGLLAGVPGELFF
TGCGCCAGCAGCCAAGGTCTTCTGGCGGGAGTACCCGGGGAGCTGTTTTTT
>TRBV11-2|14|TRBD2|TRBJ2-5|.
CASSLEAGGETQYF
TGTGCCAGCAGCTTAGAGGCGGGAGGGGAGACCCAGTACTTC
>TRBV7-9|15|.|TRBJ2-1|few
CASSLALAGFNEQFF
TGTGCCAGCAGCTTAGCGCTAGCAGGCTTCAATGAGCAGTTCTTC
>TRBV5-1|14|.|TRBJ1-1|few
CASSLRTGTTEAFF
TGCGCCAGCAGCTTGCGTACAGGGACCACTGAAGCTTTCTTT
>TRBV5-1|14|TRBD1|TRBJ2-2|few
CASSGTGLTGELFF
TGCGCCAGCTCCGGGACAGGGTTAACCGGGGAGCTGTTTTTT
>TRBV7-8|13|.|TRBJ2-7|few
CASSLVALSEQYF
TGTGCCAGCAGCTTAGTTGCGCTTTCCGAGCAGTACTTC
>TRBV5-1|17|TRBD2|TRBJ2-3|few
CASSKSSGRTSTDTQYF
TGCGCCAGCAGCAAGTCTAGCGGGAGGACAAGCACAGATACGCAGTATTTT
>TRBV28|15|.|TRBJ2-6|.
CASSRGFSGANVLTF
TGTGCCAGCAGTAGGGGTTTCTCTGGGGCCAACGTCCTGACTTTC
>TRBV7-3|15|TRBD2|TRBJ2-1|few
CASSLAGNTPGEQFF
TGTGCCAGCAGCCTAGCGGGAAACACCCCGGGTGAGCAGTTCTTC
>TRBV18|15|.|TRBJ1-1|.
CASSGAITLNTEAFF
TGTGCCAGCTCAGGAGCAATTACCTTGAACACTGAAGCTTTCTTT
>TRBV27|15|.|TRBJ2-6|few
CASSFQISGANVLTF
TGTGCCAGCAGTTTTCAGATCTCTGGGGCCAACGTCCTGACTTTC
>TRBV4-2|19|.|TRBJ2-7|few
CASSPDRAVSSGAIYEQYF
TGTGCCAGCAGCCCCGACAGGGCGGTGAGTAGCGGGGCCATCTACGAGCAGTACTTC
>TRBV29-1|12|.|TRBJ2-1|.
CSGGTGYNEQFF
TGCAGCGGGGGGACTGGCTACAATGAGCAGTTCTTC
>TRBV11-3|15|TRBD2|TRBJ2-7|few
CASSLERLAGYEQYF
TGTGCCAGCAGCTTAGAAAGACTAGCGGGCTACGAGCAGTACTTC
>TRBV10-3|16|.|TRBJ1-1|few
CAISESVDRMNTEAFF
TGTGCCATCAGTGAATCTGTGGACAGAATGAACACTGAAGCTTTCTTT
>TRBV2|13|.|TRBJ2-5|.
CASIRDTQETQYF
TGTGCCAGCATCCGGGACACCCAAGAGACCCAGTACTTC
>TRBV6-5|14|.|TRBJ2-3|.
CASSPTYPPGTQYF
TGTGCCAGCAGCCCGACTTACCCTCCCGGCACGCAGTATTTT
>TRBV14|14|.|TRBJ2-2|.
CASSQDVDTGELFF
TGTGCCAGCAGCCAAGATGTAGACACCGGGGAGCTGTTTTTT
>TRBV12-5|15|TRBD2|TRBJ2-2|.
CASGPGTSDTGELFF
TGTGCTAGTGGTCCGGGGACTAGTGACACCGGGGAGCTGTTTTTT
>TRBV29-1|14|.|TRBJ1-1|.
CTVEGGSPGTEAFF
TGCACCGTGGAAGGAGGAAGCCCTGGCACTGAAGCTTTCTTT
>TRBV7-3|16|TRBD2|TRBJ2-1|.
CASSLNRGTTFSEQFF
TGTGCCAGCAGCTTAAACCGCGGGACTACCTTTAGTGAGCAGTTCTTC
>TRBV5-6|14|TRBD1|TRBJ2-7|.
CASSGTGWETEQYF
TGTGCCAGCAGCGGGACAGGGTGGGAGACCGAGCAGTACTTC
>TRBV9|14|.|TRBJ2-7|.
CASSVFGRGYEQYF
TGTGCCAGCAGCGTATTCGGGAGAGGCTACGAGCAGTACTTC
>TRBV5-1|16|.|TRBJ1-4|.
CASSLAGLQVNEKLFF
TGCGCCAGCAGCTTGGCAGGGTTACAGGTTAATGAAAAACTGTTTTTT
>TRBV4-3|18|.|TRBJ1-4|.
CASSQDLLNRGFNEKLFF
TGCGCCAGCAGCCAAGATCTTCTGAACCGGGGGTTTAATGAAAAACTGTTTTTT
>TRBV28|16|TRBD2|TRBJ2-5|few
CASSLIGLADQETQYF
TGTGCCAGCAGCTTAATCGGACTAGCGGACCAAGAGACCCAGTACTTC